This T cell receptor beta chain was documented in a study of T-cell reconstitution after alpha-beta-depleted transplantation in children. CDR3 length equals 13 residues. Germline CDR1 is SGHRS and CDR2 is YFSETQ. V shed 4 bases and J shed 4 bases, with 12 bases lying between them. The authors prepared the TCRbeta library with unique molecular identifiers. TCRdb fed the PCR reads into MiXCR, producing one record per CDR3 protein. Among 640,000 or so distinct CDR3 sequences, approximately 17% were seen once, and the ten largest hold about 1.1%. This clonotype occurred many times. V is TRBV5-1 and J is TRBJ2-7; D remains unclear. This TCR was sampled from a human donor who donated a stem cell graft to a child with acute myeloid leukemia. The sequences come from PBMCs from the stem cell graft donor, collected from the stem cell graft. In DNA form, the CDR3 reads TGCGCCAGCAGCATCGACATGGAGTACGAGCAGTACTTC. Amino acid sequence: CASSIDMEYEQYF.